The subject of this entry is one T cell receptor (beta chain). The data stem from a study of blood T cell repertoires in COVID-19. In the study overall: COVID-19 samples collected from the United States, Italy and Spain covered acute and convalescent phases. PBMCs, B-cell-depleted T cells, or T cells were the source of the cDNA or gDNA that made up the material.

The age range of participants was about 18 to 95 years, with residence in about two dozen US areas. Exposed volunteers were people who met a COVID-19 case within 2 weeks before study entry. CDR1 and CDR2 (germline): GTSNPN, SVGIG (reference sequence). With V trimmed by 2 bases and J by 4 bases, 11 bases remained unmatched. The CDR3 runs 17 residues. Some clones are missing from TCRdb's copy, which holds only in-frame ones; the method was immunoSEQ multiplex PCR. The sample includes around 240,000 clones, about 87% of them seen just once. The sample consisted of PBMCs or T cells enriched from blood (not recorded which). The gene calls are TRBV30 and TRBJ2-3, with TRBD2 matching over 11 bases. This clonotype was obtained from a man between 50 and 59 years old who had been exposed to COVID-19. CDR3 coding DNA: TGTGCCTGGAGTAAAGGGTTAGCGGGAGGGCCCGCAGATACGCAGTATTTT. Residues: CAWSKGLAGGPADTQYF.